This is a list of T cell receptor beta chains from one sample in a study of control samples from healthy donors and cancer patients. Produced via immunoSEQ multiplex PCR; TCRdb's table is partial and in-frame only. The sample comprises about 160,000 clones, roughly 90% of which are singletons, and about 12% rests with the top ten. The specimen was blood. These receptors were collected from a man aged 30 to 45 in good health. Both conserved end residues are trimmed from each CDR3.

v_call	cdr3_length	j_call	cdr3_aa
TRBV4-2	14	TRBJ2-2	ASSQAGRGKSGELF
TRBV5-6	13	TRBJ2-1	ASSLVDNSYNEQF
TRBV7-9	9	TRBJ2-2	ASSLTGELF
TRBV19	10	TRBJ1-3	ASSRIGNTIY
TRBV25-1	13	TRBJ1-6	ASSPGTGENSPLH
TRBV5-5	12	TRBJ1-5	ASSPALPNQPQH
TRBV10-1	14	TRBJ2-1	ASSELERGLCHEQF
TRBV7-3	17	TRBJ2-2	ASSLIGVSGGSNTGELF
TRBV4-2	12	TRBJ1-1	ASSQGGTAREAF
TRBV5-1	14	TRBJ1-3	ASSLGAAFTGNTIY
TRBV27	12	TRBJ2-7	ASSLSTFSYEQY
TRBV5-1	12	TRBJ1-4	ASSFSTGIEKLF
TRBV7-3	15	TRBJ1-1	ASSPQGTGGMNTEAF
TRBV19	13	TRBJ1-5	ASIGQASSNQPQH
TRBV28	17	TRBJ2-6	ASSGVREELPSGANVLT
TRBV7-2	14	TRBJ2-2	ASSLASGGGAGELF
TRBV11-3	17	TRBJ2-7	ASSLGAGWGDSIIYEQY
TRBV10-3	13	TRBJ1-6	AISDSGIYNSPLH
TRBV2	11	TRBJ1-1	ASSEDVNTEAF
TRBV25-1	11	TRBJ1-2	ASSARLRDGYT
TRBV28	17	TRBJ2-1	ASSPPDPGTSGRENEQF
TRBV27	11	TRBJ1-2	ASTGRRTDGYT
TRBV10-3	15	TRBJ2-3	AISEWLAGGSTDTQY
TRBV13	13	TRBJ2-7	ASSLKDRGTYEQY
TRBV23-1	14	TRBJ1-6	ASRTGLRSYNSPLH
TRBV11-2	12	TRBJ2-5	ASSLGTIFGTQY
TRBV11-1	11	TRBJ1-2	ASSSQQAGGYT
TRBV15	11	TRBJ2-7	ATSRDLQYEQY
TRBV7-8	11	TRBJ2-5	ASSRLLQETQY
TRBV7-2	13	TRBJ2-7	ASSPGTFYSYEQY
TRBV20-1	7	TRBJ2-3	SASLSQY